The subject of this entry is one TCR beta chain. V lost 2 bases, J lost 2 bases, and 8 bases stayed unmatched. The CDR3 is made up of 17 amino acids. In germline, CDR1 is SEHNR, CDR2 FQNEAQ (reference sequence). The source of the sample is a study of control samples from healthy donors and cancer patients. The protocol was immunoSEQ multiplex PCR, while the TCRdb copy is restricted to in-frame clones and leaves out a portion. The table lists tens of thousands of clones, 90% to 95% of them singletons. Sequenced input: blood. The receptor was isolated from a man aged 45-60 years in good health. The chain couples TRBV7-9 to TRBJ1-3; 8 bases are a match to TRBD1. The CDR3 reads CASSLRTGRPAGNTIYF. CDR3 nucleotides: TGTGCCAGCAGCTTAAGGACAGGGCGACCTGCTGGAAACACCATATATTTT.